This T cell receptor beta chain was identified during a study of blood T cells in healthy people across ages. Study results and limitations: Across the age range, TCR beta diversity per million T cells fell in a roughly linear way. PBMCs left unsorted prevented a conclusive naive versus antigen-experienced comparison.

A minimum of 6 micrograms of total RNA was extracted per sample. This clonotype was counted between two and nine times. Its specificity is unknown. A second PCR of 7 to 11 cycles used a sample-barcoded 5' primer and a J-beta primer mix. Every sample produced at least 3 million CDR3-containing paired-end reads. TCRdb analysed the 5' RACE reads with MiXCR anew, one entry per CDR3 protein. The sample shows 850,000 to 1,000,000 distinct CDR3 sequences, about 44% of them seen only once. Germline V gives CDR1 MRHNA, CDR2 SNTAGT. The V end was cut by 4 bases, the J end by 1 base, with 7 bases between. The CDR3 has 13 amino acids.

Sequencing input: blood. The gene calls are TRBV6-4 and TRBJ1-1, with a tentative D call TRBD1 (5 bases). The receptor comes from a man in his thirties or forties in good health. This chain's CDR3 is CASSGDENTEAFF. The DNA for the CDR3 is TGTGCCAGCAGTGGGGACGAGAACACTGAAGCTTTCTTT.